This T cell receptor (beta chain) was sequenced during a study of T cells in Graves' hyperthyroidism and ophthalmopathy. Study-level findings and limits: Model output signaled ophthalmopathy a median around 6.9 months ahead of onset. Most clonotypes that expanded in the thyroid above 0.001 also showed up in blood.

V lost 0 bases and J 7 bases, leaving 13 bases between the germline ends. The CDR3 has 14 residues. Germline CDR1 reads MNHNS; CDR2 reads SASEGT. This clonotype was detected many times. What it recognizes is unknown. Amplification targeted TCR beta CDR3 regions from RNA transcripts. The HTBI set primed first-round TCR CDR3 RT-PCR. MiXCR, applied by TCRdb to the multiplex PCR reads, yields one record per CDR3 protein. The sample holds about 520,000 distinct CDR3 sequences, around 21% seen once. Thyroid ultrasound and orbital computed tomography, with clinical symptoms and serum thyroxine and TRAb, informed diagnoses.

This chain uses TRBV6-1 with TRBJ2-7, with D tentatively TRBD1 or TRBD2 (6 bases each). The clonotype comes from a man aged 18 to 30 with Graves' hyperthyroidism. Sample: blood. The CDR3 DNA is TGTGCCAGCAGTGAAGCCGTACTAGGGGGGGAGCAGTACTTC. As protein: CASSEAVLGGEQYF.